A selection of T cell receptor beta chains follows, all from one sample in a study of T cells after yellow fever vaccination. Each CDR3 protein is one row after TCRdb ran MiXCR on the 5' RACE reads. The table lists roughly 49,000 distinct CDR3 sequences, 7% to 8.5% of them singletons. The starting material was CD8+ T cells sorted from PBMCs, obtained roughly 14 days after the first yellow fever vaccination. The receptors originated from a young man who received the YFV17D yellow fever vaccine. Both conserved end residues are part of each CDR3. The D gene is left open where the match is weak. Clone size is not always given. Where it is, it says once, few, many or a class for expanded clones.

clone size,V gene,J gene,CDR3 length,D gene,CDR3 DNA,CDR3 protein
many,TRBV20-1,TRBJ2-7,12,TRBD2,TGCAGTGCGAGGGACTATTCCTACGAGCAGTACTTC,CSARDYSYEQYF
many,TRBV20-1,TRBJ2-1,13,.,TGCAGTGCTTCTAGTGTCCCCTACAATGAGCAGTTCTTC,CSASSVPYNEQFF
few,TRBV5-5,TRBJ2-1,14,.,TGTGCCAGCAGCCAGAACAAGGCGAATTTAGGGCAGTTCTTC,CASSQNKANLGQFF
many,TRBV7-9,TRBJ2-7,12,.,TGTGCCAGCAGCCGGACGAAAGGGGAGCAGTACTTC,CASSRTKGEQYF
many,TRBV7-6,TRBJ1-5,14,TRBD1,TGTGCCAGCAGCCCGACAGGGCTGAATCAGCCCCAGCATTTT,CASSPTGLNQPQHF
many,TRBV6-4,TRBJ2-6,16,.,TGTGCCAGCAGTGAACAAGGGCCCTCTGGGGCCAACGTCCTGACTTTC,CASSEQGPSGANVLTF
.,TRBV11-2,TRBJ2-1,20,.,TGTGCCAGCAGCCAAAGGGACGGTTTGGCAGGGCTGAGCTCCTACAATGAGCAGTTCTTC,CASSQRDGLAGLSSYNEQFF
many,TRBV27,TRBJ2-7,20,.,TGTGCCAGCAGTTCCCCTCTAAAGGCAGGCTACGGGCTTAACCAAACCGGGCAGTACTTC,CASSSPLKAGYGLNQTGQYF
few,TRBV12-3/TRBV12-4,TRBJ1-2,15,.,TGTGCCAGCAGTTTCAGGGGCACAGGGTTCTATGGCTACACCTTC,CASSFRGTGFYGYTF
medium-sized,TRBV7-7,TRBJ1-1,14,.,TGTGCTAGCAGCTTAAAGGGGCTGAACACTGAAGCTTTCTTT,CASSLKGLNTEAFF
many,TRBV7-2,TRBJ2-5,11,.,TGTGCCAGCCTACCTTGGGACACCCAGTACTTC,CASLPWDTQYF
many,TRBV9,TRBJ2-7,13,.,TGTGCCAGCAGCCCAGCAAAGGCCCACGAGCAGTACTTC,CASSPAKAHEQYF
many,TRBV4-1,TRBJ2-1,16,.,TGCGCCAGCAGCCAAGCGCTGAACACGCACATCAATGAGCAGTTCTTC,CASSQALNTHINEQFF
many,TRBV5-1,TRBJ1-4,15,.,TGCGCCAGCAGCTCTCTAGGAGTAACTAATGAAAAACTGTTTTTT,CASSSLGVTNEKLFF
many,TRBV10-3,TRBJ2-7,14,.,TGTGCCATCCAGTATTCAGGAGGGACCTACGAGCAGTACTTC,CAIQYSGGTYEQYF
.,TRBV5-6,TRBJ2-6,17,.,TGTGCCAGCAGCTTTTCCCTGGACCCGCCTGGGGCCAACGTCCTGACTTTC,CASSFSLDPPGANVLTF
many,TRBV29-1,TRBJ1-2,11,.,TGCAGCGCTAGGGTGTCGGAAGGCTACACCTTC,CSARVSEGYTF
many,TRBV29-1,TRBJ1-1,15,.,TGCAGCGTCGGGCAGGGTTTGGAAATGAACACTGAAGCTTTCTTT,CSVGQGLEMNTEAFF
many,TRBV6-2/TRBV6-3,TRBJ2-1,14,.,TGTGCCAGCAGAACCGGGACTCGCCACTGGGAGCAGTTCTTC,CASRTGTRHWEQFF
few,TRBV5-4,TRBJ2-3,16,.,TGTGCCAGCAGCTTGGCCGGGCAGGGCAGCACAGATACGCAGTATTTT,CASSLAGQGSTDTQYF
many,TRBV20-1,TRBJ2-5,13,.,TGCAGTGCTAAAGGGGAAAACCAAGAGACCCAGTACTTC,CSAKGENQETQYF
many,TRBV5-1,TRBJ1-3,14,.,TGCGCCAGCAGCTGGCCAGGGGCTGGAAACACCATATATTTT,CASSWPGAGNTIYF
many,TRBV28,TRBJ1-5,15,.,TGTGCCAGCAGTTTTAACACAGCGATGAATCAGCCCCAGCATTTT,CASSFNTAMNQPQHF
medium-sized,TRBV12-3/TRBV12-4,TRBJ1-2,16,.,TGTGCCAGCAGTCCAACCGGGCCTCAGACCTACTATGGCTACACCTTC,CASSPTGPQTYYGYTF
many,TRBV21-1,TRBJ2-7,15,.,TGTGCCAGCAGCCAGATTGGGTCCTCGGCATACGAGCAGTACTTC,CASSQIGSSAYEQYF
many,TRBV28,TRBJ2-2,13,.,TGTGCCAGCAGTTTACTTAACACCGGGGAGCTGTTTTTT,CASSLLNTGELFF
few,TRBV4-1,TRBJ2-3,17,TRBD2,TGCGCCAGCAGCCAAGACCGGGGGCCGGGGGGGACAGATACGCAGTATTTT,CASSQDRGPGGTDTQYF
many,TRBV11-2,TRBJ2-7,14,TRBD2,TGTGCCAGGAGGTCCGGGACTAGCCGCCACGAGCAGTACTTC,CARRSGTSRHEQYF
medium-sized,TRBV12-3/TRBV12-4,TRBJ1-5,17,TRBD1,TGTGCCAGCAGTCCGGGACAGAGGAGAGGTTTAAATCAGCCCCAGCATTTT,CASSPGQRRGLNQPQHF
few,TRBV5-4,TRBJ2-3,15,.,TGTGCCAGCAGCGCGTCGGGGAGATGGGCAGATACGCAGTATTTT,CASSASGRWADTQYF
many,TRBV7-2,TRBJ2-3,15,.,TGTGCCAGCAGCTCGAGCCTTGGAGGGACAGATACGCAGTATTTT,CASSSSLGGTDTQYF
.,TRBV7-9,TRBJ1-2,12,.,TGTGCCAGCAGTACGGCCCTCTATGGCTACACCTTC,CASSTALYGYTF
.,TRBV12-3/TRBV12-4,TRBJ1-2,14,.,TGTGCCAGCAGTTTCTGGGGGCGCGTCGAAGGCTACACCTTC,CASSFWGRVEGYTF
many,TRBV12-3/TRBV12-4,TRBJ2-2,16,TRBD1,TGTGCCAGCAGTTCGCAGGGGGCATGGAACACCGGGGAGCTGTTTTTT,CASSSQGAWNTGELFF
many,TRBV6-2/TRBV6-3,TRBJ2-7,14,.,TGTGCCAGCAGCCCCACCTGGGGATCCTACGAGCAGTACTTC,CASSPTWGSYEQYF
many,TRBV6-5,TRBJ1-6,15,.,TGTGCCAGCAGTTCAGGGCAGATGTATAATTCACCCCTCCACTTT,CASSSGQMYNSPLHF
many,TRBV4-1,TRBJ1-5,14,.,TGCGCCAGCAGCCACCCCGAGGGCGTGCAGCCCCAGCATTTT,CASSHPEGVQPQHF
few,TRBV9,TRBJ1-4,15,.,TGTGCCAGCAGCGCCCTGGGGCGGTCTAATGAAAAACTGTTTTTT,CASSALGRSNEKLFF
many,TRBV5-1,TRBJ2-2,16,.,TGCGCCAGCAGCTGGCGATCGGGGCCCTTCACCGGGGAGCTGTTTTTT,CASSWRSGPFTGELFF
few,TRBV3-1,TRBJ2-1,18,.,TGTGCCTCCTCCCGGACTGAACCACCTTCCAGCTCCTACAATGAGCAGTTCTTC,CASSRTEPPSSSYNEQFF
many,TRBV4-2,TRBJ1-6,14,TRBD1,TGTGCCAGCAGCCTCGGGACAGATAATTCACCCCTCCACTTT,CASSLGTDNSPLHF
few,TRBV11-1,TRBJ2-2,18,TRBD1,TGTGCCAGCAGCTTATTCTCAATGGACAGGGAAAACACCGGGGAGCTGTTTTTT,CASSLFSMDRENTGELFF
many,TRBV11-1,TRBJ2-3,16,TRBD2,TGTGCCAGCAGCTTGACTAGCGGGGGAAGCACAGATACGCAGTATTTT,CASSLTSGGSTDTQYF
many,TRBV6-5,TRBJ1-1,14,TRBD1,TGTGCCAGCAGCGCGGGACAGCGTTACACTGAAGCTTTCTTT,CASSAGQRYTEAFF
many,TRBV7-6,TRBJ2-1,13,.,TGTGCCAGCAGCTTAGACGGGGACAATGAGCAGTTCTTC,CASSLDGDNEQFF
many,TRBV19,TRBJ2-2,14,TRBD1,TGTGCCAGTAGAGGGACAGGGACGGTCGGGGAGCTGTTTTTT,CASRGTGTVGELFF
many,TRBV7-6,TRBJ1-6,15,TRBD1,TGTGCCAGCAGCCGGACAGGGTCAGGTCATTCACCCCTCCACTTT,CASSRTGSGHSPLHF
.,TRBV5-4,TRBJ2-7,15,.,TGTGCCAGCAGCTTGATCGGGGGAACCTCCTACGAGCAGTACTTC,CASSLIGGTSYEQYF
many,TRBV28,TRBJ2-2,14,.,TGTGCCAGCTCCCCCGTTTTCCCCACCGGGGAGCTGTTTTTT,CASSPVFPTGELFF
many,TRBV12-3/TRBV12-4,TRBJ2-1,13,.,TGTGCCAGCAAATTGAAAGGGGTCAATGAGCAGTTCTTC,CASKLKGVNEQFF
many,TRBV5-1,TRBJ2-5,18,.,TGCGCCAGCAGCTTGGCCGCCAGGGCGGCCCCCTTCCAAGAGACCCAGTACTTC,CASSLAARAAPFQETQYF
many,TRBV7-2,TRBJ2-1,15,TRBD2,TGTGCCAGCAGCAATCTAGCGGGGGGGCACAATGAGCAGTTCTTC,CASSNLAGGHNEQFF
.,TRBV6-1,TRBJ2-3,17,.,TGTGCCAGCAGCCCCGGGACGAATCAGGACAAGACAGATACGCAGTATTTT,CASSPGTNQDKTDTQYF
many,TRBV4-1,TRBJ2-2,15,.,TGCGCCAGCAGCCAAGGGGTAGGGGGAGGCGGGGAGCTGTTTTTT,CASSQGVGGGGELFF